Sequencing of this T cell receptor (beta chain) was carried out in a study of blood T cell repertoires in COVID-19. Study-wide background: Spain, Italy and the United States supplied samples that represented acute and convalescent COVID-19. PBMCs, B-cell-depleted T cells, or T cells were the source of the cDNA or gDNA that made up the material.

Methods used by the authors: Nucleated cell number was recorded as an estimate derived from reference gene primer amplification. The protocol was immunoSEQ multiplex PCR, while the TCRdb copy is restricted to in-frame clones and leaves out a portion. D and trimming were read from the DNA, whereas the V and J calls and clone size are those reported in that table. The sample contains some 31,000 clones, roughly 85% of which appear only once. The V end lost 3 bases, the J end lost 3 bases, and 9 bases lay between the germline ends. CDR3 size: 14 residues. Germline lookup yields CDR1 KGHSH and CDR2 LQKENI.

Material for sequencing was peripheral blood. The TCR was taken from a human donor with acute or convalescent COVID-19. The donor label of this sample is uncertain. The chain recombines TRBV18 with TRBJ1-5; TRBD1 might be the D (6 bases). CDR3 sequence reads: CASSPYRDNQPQHF. CDR3 coding DNA: TGTGCCAGCTCACCGTACAGGGACAATCAGCCCCAGCATTTT. Using reference TRBV18 and TRBJ1-5 for the parts outside the CDR3, the full variable domain is NAGVMQNPRHLVRRRGQEARLRCSPMKGHSHVYWYRQLPEEGLKFMVYLQKENIIDESGMPKERFSAEFPKEGPSILRIQQVVRGDSAAYFCASSPYRDNQPQHFGDGTRLSIL.